The text below deals with one TCR beta chain. V trimming: 3 bases; J trimming: 2 bases; junction bases outside the gene matches: 11. Germline V gives CDR1 DFQATT, CDR2 SNEGSKA (reference sequence). This CDR3 comprises 17 residues. This sample was taken from a study of blood T cell repertoires in COVID-19. Looking at the study overall: Samples representing acute and convalescent COVID-19 were sourced from the United States, Italy and Spain.

The assay was immunoSEQ multiplex PCR, and TCRdb's table has in-frame clones only and misses some. The profile shows roughly 240,000 clones, 70% to 85% of them singletons. V and J are TRBV20-1 and TRBJ2-3; 10 bases align to TRBD2. The sequence derives from a woman older than 75 with acute or convalescent COVID-19. The specimen sequenced was peripheral blood. The DNA for the CDR3 is TGCAGTGCTAGTGGGCTCTTAGCGGGGGGTCTCACAGATACGCAGTATTTT. It encodes CSASGLLAGGLTDTQYF.